This entry lists 27 T cell receptor beta chains sequenced from one sample in a study of OX40 agonist ivuxolimab in advanced cancers. Libraries were prepared by immunoSEQ multiplex PCR; TCRdb keeps only in-frame clonotypes and omits some of them. The sample has tens of thousands of clones; nearly 90% are singletons. The input for sequencing was CD4+ or CD8+ T cells sorted from blood, taken in a trial of the OX40 agonist ivuxolimab. These receptors all stem from an adult with an advanced solid tumor such as melanoma, head and neck, liver or kidney cancer.

The chain joins TRBV4-3 to TRBJ1-2; TRBD1 aligns across 8 bases. The J segment lost 8 bases and the V segment lost 0 bases, leaving 11 bases of the junction unmatched. Germline loops: CDR1 LGHNA, CDR2 YSLEER. This CDR3 is built from 16 residues. CDR3 sequence (DNA): TGCGCCAGCAGCCAAGATCGAGGGCAGGGGGCGAAGGGCTACACCTTC. Translating gives CASSQDRGQGAKGYTF.

This chain connects TRBV7-2 to TRBJ2-2; 8 bases map to TRBD1. The CDR3 length is 15 residues. The germline gives CDR1 SGHTA, CDR2 FQGNSA. The trim removed 4 bases at V and 2 bases at J, leaving 3 bases unmatched. CDR3 sequence: CASSWAGGNTGELFF. The CDR3 nucleotides read TGTGCCAGCAGCTGGGCAGGGGGCAACACCGGGGAGCTGTTTTTT.

This rearrangement joins TRBV6-1 to TRBJ2-1, with D maybe TRBD1 (6 bases). This CDR3 spans 14 amino acids. Germline assignment: CDR1 MNHNS and CDR2 SASEGT. The germline V and J ends were trimmed by 3 bases and 13 bases, with 19 bases remaining between them. CDR3 nucleotides: TGTGCCAGCAGTGAGTCCGGGACATCCCGTTTACAGTTCTTC. This encodes CASSESGTSRLQFF.

This chain joins TRBV9 and TRBJ2-3; 13 positions agree with TRBD2. Germline trimming cut 2 bases from V and 5 bases from J; bases unmatched to any gene: 5. The CDR3 runs 16 residues. From germline, CDR1 is SGDLS and CDR2 YYNGEE. The CDR3 loop is CASSVGLAGIRDTQYF. CDR3 DNA sequence: TGTGCCAGCAGCGTGGGACTAGCGGGGATTCGAGATACGCAGTATTTT.

As DNA, the CDR3 is TGTGCCAGCAGCCAGCTCACCCCGGGACAGGGAATAATCACCTTC. As protein: CASSQLTPGQGIITF. The chain is built from TRBV14 and TRBJ1-2; 9 bases map to TRBD1. The V segment lost 3 bases and the J segment 13 bases; nucleotides outside the gene matches: 15. Per the germline V gene, CDR1 is SGHDN and CDR2 is FVKESK. The CDR3 covers 15 residues.

The CDR3: CASSLRPRGDTQYF. The CDR3, as DNA: TGCGCCAGCAGCTTGCGACCCCGGGGGGATACGCAGTATTTT. The chain carries TRBV5-1 and TRBJ2-3; D might be TRBD2 (6 bases). The CDR3 contains 14 residues. Trimming left V 1 base short and J 6 bases short, with 12 bases between. CDR1 and CDR2 from the germline V gene are SGHRS and YFSETQ. The full variable domain, in which reference TRBV5-1 and TRBJ2-3 provide the parts outside the CDR3, is KAGVTQTPRYLIKTRGQQVTLSCSPISGHRSVSWYQQTPGQGLQFLFEYFSETQRNKGNFPGRFSGRQFSNSRSEMNVSTLELGDSALYLCASSLRPRGDTQYFGPGTRLTVL.

This sequence joins TRBV21-1 and TRBJ1-4. TRBV21-1 is recorded as a pseudogene. This CDR3 is built from 16 residues. CDR3 DNA sequence: TGTGCCAGCAGCAAAGACGGGGAGGCAACTAATGAAAAACTGTTTTTT. Its protein is CASSKDGEATNEKLFF.

The V call is TRBV7-2, the J call TRBJ1-6; D not certain. Germline CDR1 and CDR2: SGHTA and FQGNSA. This CDR3 spans 15 amino acids. V shed 5 bases and J shed 5 bases, with 13 bases lying between them. The DNA for the CDR3 is TGTGCCAGCAGCATAATGATTGGCGATAATTCACCCCTCCACTTT. It yields the protein CASSIMIGDNSPLHF. The full variable domain, its missing parts supplied by reference TRBV7-2 and TRBJ1-6, is GAGVSQSPSNKVTEKGKDVELRCDPISGHTALYWYRQSLGQGLEFLIYFQGNSAPDKSGLPSDRFSAERTGGSVSTLTIQRTQQEDSAVYLCASSIMIGDNSPLHFGNGTRLTVT.

The rearrangement joins TRBV5-5 to TRBJ2-1, with a possible D match to TRBD2 (6 bases). Germline loops: CDR1 SGHKS, CDR2 YYEKEE (reference sequence). CDR3 length equals 13 residues. V lost 4 bases to trimming and J lost 6 bases, with 11 bases between them. The DNA of the CDR3 is TGTGCCAGCAGCGTTAGGGACTTCAATGAGCAGTTCTTC. Protein: CASSVRDFNEQFF.

The chain carries TRBV7-9 and TRBJ1-5; 7 bases agree with TRBD1. CDR3 length: 13 residues. The junction had 0 bases not matched to a gene; V was cut back by 5 bases and J by 2 bases. Germline CDR1 reads SEHNR; CDR2 reads FQNEAQ (reference sequence). The CDR3 DNA reads TGTGCCAGCAGCGACAGGGGCAATCAGCCCCAGCATTTT. Translating gives CASSDRGNQPQHF.

The J gene is TRBJ2-5, the V gene TRBV5-1, with 8 positions matching TRBD2. V lost 4 bases to trimming and J lost 4 bases; unmatched junction nucleotides: 9. CDR3 length: 15 amino acids. Germline V gene sequence: CDR1 SGHRS, CDR2 YFSETQ. This chain's CDR3 is CASSPGTRGLETQYF. The CDR3 bases are TGCGCCAGCAGCCCGGGGACTAGAGGATTAGAGACCCAGTACTTC.

The chain couples TRBV4-3 to TRBJ2-1; TRBD1 matches 8 bases. CDR1 is LGHNA, CDR2 YSLEER, per germline. CDR3 size: 15 residues. Losses at the gene ends were 0 bases for V and 7 bases for J; bases not matched to a gene: 5. CDR3 DNA: TGCGCCAGCAGCCAAGACAGGGGGCGAATAAATGAGCAGTTCTTC. It codes for CASSQDRGRINEQFF.

The rearrangement uses TRBV9 and TRBJ1-3; D gene uncertain. The CDR3 covers 15 residues. Trimming left V 3 bases short and J 3 bases short, with 13 bases between. CDR1 SGDLS and CDR2 YYNGEE come from the germline V gene. CDR3 nucleotide sequence: TGTGCCAGCAGCGACAGAGGAGGAATTGGAAACACCATATATTTT. Translated: CASSDRGGIGNTIYF. Drawing the rest from reference TRBV9 and TRBJ1-3, the complete variable domain is DSGVTQTPKHLITATGQRVTLRCSPRSGDLSVYWYQQSLDQGLQFLIQYYNGEERAKGNILERFSAQQFPDLHSELNLSSLELGDSALYFCASSDRGGIGNTIYFGEGSWLTVV.

This chain connects TRBV2 to TRBJ1-1, with D uncertain. This CDR3 region has 13 residues. Trimming removed 2 bases from V and 1 base from J, with 5 bases in between. Germline V gives CDR1 SNHLY, CDR2 FYNNEI. The CDR3 here is CASSESRNTEAFF. The CDR3 DNA reads TGTGCCAGCAGTGAAAGCAGGAACACTGAAGCTTTCTTT.

The chain links TRBV7-9 to TRBJ2-7; D ambiguous. This CDR3 has 13 amino acids. Trimming stripped 2 bases from V and 0 bases from J, with 5 bases between. Germline CDR1 and CDR2: SEHNR and FQNEAQ (reference sequence). The CDR3 bases are TGTGCCAGCAGCTTAACTGCCTCCTACGAGCAGTACTTC. It translates to CASSLTASYEQYF.

There are a few counts of this clone. The V and J genes are TRBV10-3 and TRBJ1-2; 7 bases align to TRBD1. The V gene's germline CDR1 is ENHRY and CDR2 SYGVKD. The CDR3 contains 15 residues. V dropped 0 bases and J dropped 8; count of bases not matched to a gene: 9. The CDR3 loop reads CAISESWGQTSGYTF. In DNA form, the CDR3 reads TGTGCCATCAGTGAGTCCTGGGGACAGACGTCGGGCTACACCTTC.

The chain links TRBV30 to TRBJ2-7; TRBD1 might be the D (5 bases). The germline V and J ends were trimmed by 6 bases and 3 bases, with 9 bases remaining between them. The CDR3 contains 11 residues. Germline V gene data show CDR1 as GTSNPN and CDR2 as SVGIG (reference sequence). CDR3 sequence reads: CACLDSYEQYF. The CDR3 bases are TGTGCCTGTTTAGACAGCTACGAGCAGTACTTC.

The rearrangement joins TRBV10-2 to TRBJ2-1; 7 positions agree with TRBD1. Germline values: CDR1 WSHSY, CDR2 SAAADI. CDR3 length: 15 amino acids. The V segment lost 7 bases and the J segment 0 bases; nucleotides outside the gene matches: 6. The DNA of the CDR3 is TGCGCCAGCAAAGGGGGCAGGTTCTCCTACAATGAGCAGTTCTTC. It encodes CASKGGRFSYNEQFF.

This chain joins TRBV6-6 and TRBJ1-5; possible D gene TRBD1, 5 bases. V gave up 4 bases and J gave up 1 base, with 8 bases separating them. In germline, CDR1 is MNHNY, CDR2 SVGAGI (reference sequence). The CDR3 contains 14 residues. CDR3 nucleotide sequence: TGTGCCAGCAGTTCAGGGAAAAGCAATCAGCCCCAGCATTTT. This sequence encodes CASSSGKSNQPQHF.

This rearrangement joins TRBV9 to TRBJ2-2; no clear D gene. Germline-derived CDR1 and CDR2 are SGDLS and YYNGEE. V lost 0 bases, J lost 4 bases, and 16 bases lay in between. The CDR3 is 17 residues long. CDR3 nucleotide sequence: TGTGCCAGCAGCGTAGCTTTGTTCGACTCAGGCACCGGGGAGCTGTTTTTT. It codes for CASSVALFDSGTGELFF.

The chain uses TRBV30 and TRBJ1-3; D is undetermined. The CDR3 runs 16 residues. The V gene lost 4 bases and the J gene lost 0 bases, with 16 bases spanning the gap. CDR1 and CDR2 from the germline V gene are GTSNPN and SVGIG (reference sequence). The DNA for the CDR3 is TGTGCCTGGACGACTCCCGGAGGGATCTCTGGAAACACCATATATTTT. Translation: CAWTTPGGISGNTIYF.

The rearrangement uses TRBV15 and TRBJ1-2; 7 nucleotides match TRBD1. Trimming at V came to 1 base and at J to 4 bases, leaving 3 bases not matched to a gene. Germline V gene data show CDR1 as LNHNV and CDR2 as YYDKDF (reference sequence). CDR3 length: 14 amino acids. CDR3 DNA: TGTGCCACCAGCAGAGGAGGGGGCGCCTATGGCTACACCTTC. This sequence encodes CATSRGGGAYGYTF.

The V call is TRBV5-6, the J call TRBJ1-6, with D uncertain. V gave up 1 base and J gave up 6 bases, with 14 bases separating them. The CDR3 covers 16 residues. Germline assignment: CDR1 SGHDT and CDR2 YYEEEE. CDR3 in amino acids: CASSLRSGFGNSPLHF. The CDR3 DNA is TGTGCCAGCAGCTTGCGTTCGGGATTCGGTAATTCACCCCTCCACTTT.

The rearrangement uses TRBV6-5 and TRBJ2-1; 8 nucleotides match TRBD1. The CDR3 is 16 residues long. Germline V gene lookup returns CDR1 MNHEY and CDR2 SVGAGI. Losses at the gene ends were 2 bases for V and 3 bases for J; bases not matched to a gene: 6. The CDR3 loop reads CASSYTGTGLYNEQFF. DNA for the CDR3: TGTGCCAGCAGTTACACAGGGACAGGCCTCTACAATGAGCAGTTCTTC.

V usage is TRBV7-2 and J usage is TRBJ2-5; D not certain. Trimming removed 4 bases from V and 5 bases from J, with 8 bases in between. This CDR3 is 12 amino acids long. Germline CDR1 and CDR2: SGHTA and FQGNSA. As DNA, the CDR3 is TGTGCCAGCAGCTCGTCGGCTGAGACCCAGTACTTC. Protein sequence: CASSSSAETQYF.

This clone was seen a handful of times. V gene TRBV20-1 combines with J gene TRBJ1-1; the D is unclear. Germline V lookup: CDR1 DFQATT, CDR2 SNEGSKA (reference sequence). The CDR3 contains 11 residues. With 2 bases removed from V and 9 bases from J, the gap between germline ends came to 10 bases. The CDR3 spells CSARSSRQAFF. The CDR3 DNA reads as TGCAGTGCTAGATCTAGTCGGCAAGCTTTCTTT.

This chain links TRBV6-5 with TRBJ2-1, with 12 bases fitting TRBD2. This CDR3 comprises 15 residues. Germline V lookup: CDR1 MNHEY, CDR2 SVGAGI. The V segment lost 6 bases and the J segment 6 bases; nucleotides outside the gene matches: 6. For the CDR3, the DNA is TGTGCCAGCAGAAGGACTAGCGGGGTATTCAATGAGCAGTTCTTC. It codes for CASRRTSGVFNEQFF.